Shown below are 23 T cell receptor beta chains from a single sample sequenced in a study of shared clonotypes between healthy human individuals. TCRdb's table, derived via immunoSEQ multiplex PCR, lists solely in-frame clones and lacks some. The sample has under 600,000 clones; 75% to 80% are singletons. Sequenced input: PBMCs. The receptors originated from a woman in her thirties or forties in good health. Some clones in this sample may be carry-over from other donors' samples.

The chain is built from TRBV28 and TRBJ1-1; D is unclear. V was shortened by 3 bases and J by 0 bases, with 8 bases between the two germline ends. Germline CDR1 is MDHEN and CDR2 is SYDVKM. The CDR3 is 14 amino acids. CDR3 in amino acids: CASSLARMNTEAFF. For the CDR3, the DNA is TGTGCCAGCAGTTTGGCCCGGATGAACACTGAAGCTTTCTTT. The entire variable domain, with the rest obtained from reference TRBV28 and TRBJ1-1, is as follows: DVKVTQSSRYLVKRTGEKVFLECVQDMDHENMFWYRQDPGLGLRLIYFSYDVKMKEKGDIPEGYSVSREKKERFSLILESASTNQTSMYLCASSLARMNTEAFFGQGTRLTVV.

The CDR3 nucleotides are TGTGCCAGCAGCCGGGGAACGGTGAACACTGAAGCTTTCTTT. Translated: CASSRGTVNTEAFF. The chain recombines TRBV7-9 with TRBJ1-1; the D is unclear. CDR1 and CDR2 from the germline V gene are SEHNR and FQNEAQ (reference sequence). Trimming removed 5 bases at V and 0 bases at J, with 10 bases between. CDR3 length: 14 residues.

The table lists this clone with many counts. The V gene is TRBV27, the J gene TRBJ2-7, with TRBD1 matching over 7 bases. The CDR3 sequence is 15 residues long. V trimming: 4 bases; J trimming: 1 base; junction bases outside the gene matches: 7. In germline, CDR1 is MNHEY, CDR2 SMNVEV (reference sequence). The CDR3 DNA is TGTGCCAGCAGTTCGGGGACAGCTTTTTCCTACGAGCAGTACTTC. Protein: CASSSGTAFSYEQYF.

The chain joins TRBV15 to TRBJ2-1; 9 bases align to TRBD2. The germline gives CDR1 LNHNV, CDR2 YYDKDF (reference sequence). The CDR3 totals 15 residues. Trimming cost V 5 bases and J 0 bases; bases outside gene matches: 2. In nucleotides, the CDR3 is TGTGCCACCAGCTCTAGCGGGAACTCCTACAATGAGCAGTTCTTC. This gives the protein CATSSSGNSYNEQFF.

Concerning this clone: The same CDR3 arises from other DNA sequences in this sample as well. The chain is built from TRBV5-4 and TRBJ2-1, with 14 bases that match TRBD2. V trimming: 4 bases; J trimming: 0 bases; junction bases outside the gene matches: 3. Germline CDR1 reads SGHNT; CDR2 reads YYREEE (reference sequence). The CDR3 has 17 residues. CDR3 amino acids: CASSPGLAGGSYNEQFF. The CDR3 DNA sequence: TGTGCCAGCAGCCCAGGACTAGCGGGAGGCTCCTACAATGAGCAGTTCTTC.

J is TRBJ1-2 and V is TRBV30, with D maybe TRBD1 (6 bases). V lost 8 bases, J lost 4 bases, and 17 bases lay in between. This CDR3 contains 13 residues. Looked up from germline, CDR1 is GTSNPN and CDR2 is SVGIG (reference sequence). Here the CDR3 reads CASSLGGAYGYTF. CDR3 DNA: TGTGCCAGCAGCTTGGGGGGGGCCTATGGCTACACCTTC.

The chain joins TRBV7-2 to TRBJ2-5; TRBD2 agrees at 12 bases. CDR1 is SGHTA and CDR2 is FQGNSA in the germline V gene. V shed 8 bases, J shed 5 bases, and the junction held 6 bases outside the gene matches. The CDR3 consists of 14 residues. The CDR3 reads CASRRTSGTETQYF. CDR3 sequence (DNA): TGTGCCAGCCGTCGGACTAGCGGGACCGAGACCCAGTACTTC.

The chain joins TRBV15 to TRBJ2-2, with 7 bases lining up with TRBD1. The CDR3 spans 14 residues. In germline, CDR1 is LNHNV, CDR2 YYDKDF (reference sequence). The V and J ends lost 6 bases and 5 bases, in that order; junction bases with no gene match: 6. Here the CDR3 DNA reads TGTGCCACCAGTTTCGGGACAGCTACCGGGGAGCTGTTTTTT. Its translation is CATSFGTATGELFF. Variable domain in full (rest from reference TRBV15 and TRBJ2-2): DAMVIQNPRYQVTQFGKPVTLSCSQTLNHNVMYWYQQKSSQAPKLLFHYYDKDFNNEADTPDNFQSRRPNTSFCFLDIRSPGLGDTAMYLCATSFGTATGELFFGEGSRLTVL.

The chain combines TRBV28 with TRBJ2-1; D is perhaps TRBD2 (5 bases). Germline CDR1 reads MDHEN; CDR2 reads SYDVKM. This CDR3 has 14 amino acids. The V end was cut by 3 bases, the J end by 7 bases, with 13 bases between. CDR3 bases: TGTGCCAGCAGTTTCTCGGGATTTATAAATGAGCAGTTCTTC. Its protein product is CASSFSGFINEQFF.

The rearrangement joins TRBV14 to TRBJ2-1; D gene unclear. The CDR3 extends over 13 amino acids. V shed 2 bases and J shed 3 bases, with 5 bases lying between them. CDR1 is SGHDN, CDR2 FVKESK, per germline. In nucleotides, the CDR3 is TGTGCCAGCAGCCAATCAGGCTACAATGAGCAGTTCTTC. It translates to CASSQSGYNEQFF.

The chain couples TRBV19 to TRBJ2-5; D gene ambiguous. Germline V gene data show CDR1 as LNHDA and CDR2 as SQIVND (reference sequence). This CDR3 is built from 12 residues. Trimming took off 1 base at V and 5 bases at J, with 5 bases between the two ends. CDR3 protein: CASSIAGETQYF. Written as DNA, the CDR3 is TGTGCCAGTAGTATAGCCGGGGAGACCCAGTACTTC.

The V and J genes are TRBV15 and TRBJ2-4; TRBD1 agrees at 10 bases. The CDR3 contains 16 residues. Germline loops: CDR1 LNHNV, CDR2 YYDKDF (reference sequence). V lost 3 bases and J lost 3; bases outside the gene matches: 5. CDR3 coding DNA: TGTGCCACCAGCAGCGACAGGGGGCCCGGCAAAAACATTCAGTACTTC. Translation gives CATSSDRGPGKNIQYF.

The V call is TRBV5-1, the J call TRBJ2-2; 14 positions match TRBD2. J gave up 10 bases and V 4 bases, and 3 bases lay outside the gene matches. This CDR3 is built from 14 residues. Per germline, CDR1 SGHRS and CDR2 YFSETQ. CDR3: CASSQGLAGVELFF. The CDR3 DNA reads as TGCGCCAGCAGCCAGGGACTAGCGGGAGTGGAGCTGTTTTTT.

The chain has TRBV18 and TRBJ2-7, with D possibly TRBD2 on 6 matching bases. The V gene's germline CDR1 is KGHSH and CDR2 LQKENI. This CDR3 has 15 residues. Deletions cut 3 bases from V and 6 bases from J, with 18 bases between. This CDR3 reads CASSPAALLGGEQYF. CDR3 nucleotide sequence: TGTGCCAGCTCACCTGCTGCCTTGTTGGGGGGCGAGCAGTACTTC. The full variable domain, in which reference TRBV18 and TRBJ2-7 provide the parts outside the CDR3, is NAGVMQNPRHLVRRRGQEARLRCSPMKGHSHVYWYRQLPEEGLKFMVYLQKENIIDESGMPKERFSAEFPKEGPSILRIQQVVRGDSAAYFCASSPAALLGGEQYFGPGTRLTVT.

Only a few counts were recorded for this clone. V and J are TRBV6-5 and TRBJ1-3; a possible D gene is TRBD1 (5 bases). The germline CDR1 and CDR2 sequences are MNHEY and SVGAGI. Deletions cut 0 bases from V and 5 bases from J, with 11 bases between. CDR3 length: 15 residues. The CDR3 here is CASSYSQTARNTIYF. CDR3 coding DNA: TGTGCCAGCAGTTACTCCCAGACAGCCCGAAACACCATATATTTT.

This chain joins TRBV10-3 and TRBJ2-3; D is ambiguous. The CDR3 totals 11 residues. Trimming took 10 bases from V and 6 from J, leaving 11 bases between them. The V gene's germline CDR1 is ENHRY and CDR2 SYGVKD. The CDR3 loop reads CATSGGDTQYF. In DNA, the CDR3 is TGTGCCACTAGTGGTGGGGATACGCAGTATTTT.

J is TRBJ1-2 and V is TRBV28; TRBD1 matches 9 bases. The CDR3 extends over 14 amino acids. The trim removed 6 bases at V and 6 bases at J, leaving 8 bases unmatched. Germline assignment: CDR1 MDHEN and CDR2 SYDVKM. The CDR3 here is CASRPPGQGHGYTF. For the CDR3, the DNA is TGTGCCAGCAGACCCCCGGGACAGGGACATGGCTACACCTTC.

This clone was recorded once. The chain combines TRBV6-1 with TRBJ1-1, with D possibly matching TRBD1 (6 bases). Per the germline V gene, CDR1 is MNHNS and CDR2 is SASEGT. The ends were cut back, 4 bases at V and 1 base at J, with 10 bases in the middle. This CDR3 contains 14 residues. In nucleotides, the CDR3 is TGTGCCAGCAGTGTTGCGGGGGCGAACACTGAAGCTTTCTTT. The encoded protein is CASSVAGANTEAFF.

This chain connects TRBV7-6 to TRBJ2-3; D gene ambiguous. V shed 1 base and J shed 5 bases, with 10 bases lying between them. The CDR3 length is 14 residues. Germline-derived CDR1 and CDR2 are SGHVS and FNYEAQ. The CDR3 coding sequence is TGTGCCAGCAGCTTAGTGGGAAACGAAGATACGCAGTATTTT. It codes for CASSLVGNEDTQYF.

The chain links TRBV7-2 to TRBJ2-5; 7 bases are shared with TRBD2. Trimming took 3 bases from V and 5 from J; bases not matched to a gene: 9. The CDR3 spans 15 residues. Germline V gene data show CDR1 as SGHTA and CDR2 as FQGNSA. Written as DNA, the CDR3 is TGTGCCAGCAGCTTTACTGGCGGGAGCCGGGAGACCCAGTACTTC. Translated: CASSFTGGSRETQYF.

This clone was counted between two and nine times. CDR3 nucleotide sequence: TGTGCCAGCAGCCCATCCAGGGGAGTAGGACTAGGCAATGAGCAGTTCTTC. Amino acids: CASSPSRGVGLGNEQFF. The J gene is TRBJ2-1, the V gene TRBV4-2; maybe TRBD2 (7 bases). This CDR3 contains 17 residues. Germline V gene data show CDR1 as LGHNA and CDR2 as YNFKEQ. The V gene lost 4 bases and the J gene lost 6 bases, with 22 bases spanning the gap.

This clone was found a few times. The chain carries TRBV2 and TRBJ2-5; TRBD2 matches at 7 bases. The CDR3 covers 12 residues. The germline gives CDR1 SNHLY, CDR2 FYNNEI. V shed 8 bases and J 5 bases; nucleotides not matched to a gene: 5. The CDR3 nucleotides are TGTGCCAGCTCCGGGGAGGGGGAGACCCAGTACTTC. It specifies CASSGEGETQYF.

The chain carries TRBV28 and TRBJ1-3; D might be TRBD1 (6 bases). Trimming removed 6 bases from V and 5 bases from J, with 17 bases in between. Looked up from germline, CDR1 is MDHEN and CDR2 is SYDVKM. The CDR3 loop spans 15 amino acids. DNA for the CDR3: TGTGCCAGCAGCCCTCTAGGGGGTATGAGAAACACCATATATTTT. Its translation is CASSPLGGMRNTIYF.